The 14 T cell receptor beta chains below all came from one sample that was sequenced in a study of technical replicates of blood from a few donors. The data were produced by immunoSEQ multiplex PCR, yet TCRdb's version contains in-frame clones alone and is incomplete. The sample lists some 74,000 clones, over 75% occurring once. Material for sequencing was T cells isolated from PBMCs. The receptor source for this set is a human donor in good health.

The chain couples TRBV11-2 to TRBJ2-5; 9 bases are shared with TRBD1. The CDR3 runs to 16 residues. Germline-derived CDR1 and CDR2 are SGHAT and FQNNGV. V dropped 6 bases and J dropped 4; count of bases not matched to a gene: 12. The CDR3 sequence is CASRAFGTGPRETQYF. CDR3 in DNA: TGTGCCAGCAGGGCCTTCGGGACAGGGCCTAGAGAGACCCAGTACTTC.

This clone was observed a few times. This chain joins TRBV7-8 and TRBJ1-2; tentative D call: TRBD1 (6 bases). V lost 3 bases to trimming and J lost 0 bases, with 8 bases between them. The CDR3 totals 14 residues. In germline, CDR1 is SGHVS, CDR2 FQNEAQ. DNA of the CDR3: TGTGCCAGCAGCTTGGACAGTGCTAACTATGGCTACACCTTC. Its protein is CASSLDSANYGYTF.

This clone was seen once. The rearrangement uses TRBV19 and TRBJ1-4; the D is unclear. Trimming took off 6 bases at V and 0 bases at J, with 17 bases between the two ends. CDR1 is LNHDA, CDR2 SQIVND, per germline (reference sequence). This CDR3 region has 17 residues. CDR3 nucleotides: TGTGCCAGTAGCCGGGCCCCGGTCGGGGCAACTAATGAAAAACTGTTTTTT. This translates into CASSRAPVGATNEKLFF.

The chain has TRBV28 and TRBJ1-4; 8 bases are shared with TRBD1. The germline CDR1 and CDR2 sequences are MDHEN and SYDVKM. CDR3 length: 14 residues. V lost 6 bases to trimming and J lost 7 bases; unmatched junction nucleotides: 7. CDR3 residues: CASRSTGGSEKLFF. CDR3 nucleotides: TGTGCCAGCAGGTCAACAGGGGGGAGTGAAAAACTGTTTTTT. Full variable domain (remainder filled in from reference TRBV28 and TRBJ1-4): DVKVTQSSRYLVKRTGEKVFLECVQDMDHENMFWYRQDPGLGLRLIYFSYDVKMKEKGDIPEGYSVSREKKERFSLILESASTNQTSMYLCASRSTGGSEKLFFGSGTQLSVL.

The table lists this clone with a few counts. This chain uses TRBV6-4 with TRBJ2-3; 9 bases align to TRBD2. In germline, CDR1 is MRHNA, CDR2 SNTAGT. Losses at the gene ends were 8 bases for V and 2 bases for J; bases not matched to a gene: 5. This CDR3 has 14 amino acids. The CDR3 reads CASGSGSVTDTQYF. The CDR3 DNA follows: TGTGCCAGCGGTAGCGGGAGTGTCACAGATACGCAGTATTTT.

The chain is built from TRBV2 and TRBJ1-5; D remains unclear. The CDR3 has 13 amino acids. Trimming cost V 2 bases and J 5 bases, with 7 bases left between them. Per the germline V gene, CDR1 is SNHLY and CDR2 is FYNNEI. This chain's CDR3 is CASSEQVYQPQHF. The CDR3 DNA reads TGTGCCAGCAGTGAACAGGTCTATCAGCCCCAGCATTTT.

V and J are TRBV2 and TRBJ2-1; 9 bases line up with TRBD2. V lost 3 bases, J lost 4 bases, and 4 bases stayed unmatched. In germline, CDR1 is SNHLY, CDR2 FYNNEI. The CDR3 loop spans 15 amino acids. The DNA for the CDR3 is TGTGCCAGCAGTGACCTGACTAGCGGATACAATGAGCAGTTCTTC. The encoded protein is CASSDLTSGYNEQFF.

The chain couples TRBV7-2 to TRBJ2-2; 8 bases map to TRBD1. The CDR3 covers 14 residues. V was pared by 2 bases and J by 7 bases, with 3 bases of the junction left unmatched. From germline, CDR1 is SGHTA and CDR2 FQGNSA. The CDR3 loop reads CASSLNRGDGELFF. CDR3 coding DNA: TGTGCCAGCAGCTTAAACAGGGGGGACGGGGAGCTGTTTTTT.

J is TRBJ2-1 and V is TRBV29-1, with D perhaps TRBD2 (6 bases). This CDR3 has 14 residues. The germline V gene has CDR1 SQVTM and CDR2 ANQGSEA. Trimming shortened V by 5 bases and J by 2 bases, and 13 bases separated the two germline ends. CDR3 DNA: TGCAGCGTTTCTACGGGACTCCCCTACAATGAGCAGTTCTTC. It specifies CSVSTGLPYNEQFF.

J is TRBJ2-3 and V is TRBV6-5; TRBD1 aligns across 8 bases. The CDR3 has 15 amino acids. The germline V gene encodes CDR1 MNHEY and CDR2 SVGAGI. Trimming at V came to 4 bases and at J to 9 bases, leaving 12 bases not matched to a gene. CDR3 sequence (DNA): TGTGCCAGCAGTTTCAGGGGGCGCTACAGAGAAACGCAGTATTTT. Protein sequence: CASSFRGRYRETQYF.

The chain carries TRBV28 and TRBJ2-1, with a possible D match to TRBD2 (6 bases). The germline V gene has CDR1 MDHEN and CDR2 SYDVKM. With 3 bases removed from V and 0 bases from J, the gap between germline ends came to 18 bases. CDR3 length: 18 residues. CDR3: CASSFPKSGSISYNEQFF. The DNA of the CDR3 is TGTGCCAGCAGTTTCCCCAAAAGCGGGTCTATCTCCTACAATGAGCAGTTCTTC.

The genes are TRBV7-3 and TRBJ2-1; a weak D match, TRBD2 (6 bases). Germline lookup yields CDR1 SGHTA and CDR2 FQGTGA. Trimming cost V 0 bases and J 5 bases, with 11 bases left between them. The CDR3 is made up of 15 amino acids. CDR3 nucleotides: TGTGCCAGCAGCTTAACGGACTACCCAGACAATGAGCAGTTCTTC. Translation gives CASSLTDYPDNEQFF.

The chain couples TRBV10-3 to TRBJ1-5; 8 positions match TRBD1. Germline lookup yields CDR1 ENHRY and CDR2 SYGVKD. V was clipped by 11 bases and J by 7 bases; unmatched bases: 13. This CDR3 spans 14 amino acids. The CDR3 nucleotides read TGTGCCTCCTCGGACAGGGAGGTTTCCCAGCCCCAGCATTTT. This codes for CASSDREVSQPQHF.

This rearrangement joins TRBV6-6 to TRBJ2-7; TRBD2 might be the D (7 bases). Between the trimmed V and J ends, which lost 5 bases and 5 bases, there was a span of 10 bases. The CDR3 is made up of 12 amino acids. The germline gives CDR1 MNHNY, CDR2 SVGAGI (reference sequence). In DNA form, the CDR3 reads TGTGCCAGCAGTATAGGGGGGGACGAGCAGTACTTC. Translation: CASSIGGDEQYF.